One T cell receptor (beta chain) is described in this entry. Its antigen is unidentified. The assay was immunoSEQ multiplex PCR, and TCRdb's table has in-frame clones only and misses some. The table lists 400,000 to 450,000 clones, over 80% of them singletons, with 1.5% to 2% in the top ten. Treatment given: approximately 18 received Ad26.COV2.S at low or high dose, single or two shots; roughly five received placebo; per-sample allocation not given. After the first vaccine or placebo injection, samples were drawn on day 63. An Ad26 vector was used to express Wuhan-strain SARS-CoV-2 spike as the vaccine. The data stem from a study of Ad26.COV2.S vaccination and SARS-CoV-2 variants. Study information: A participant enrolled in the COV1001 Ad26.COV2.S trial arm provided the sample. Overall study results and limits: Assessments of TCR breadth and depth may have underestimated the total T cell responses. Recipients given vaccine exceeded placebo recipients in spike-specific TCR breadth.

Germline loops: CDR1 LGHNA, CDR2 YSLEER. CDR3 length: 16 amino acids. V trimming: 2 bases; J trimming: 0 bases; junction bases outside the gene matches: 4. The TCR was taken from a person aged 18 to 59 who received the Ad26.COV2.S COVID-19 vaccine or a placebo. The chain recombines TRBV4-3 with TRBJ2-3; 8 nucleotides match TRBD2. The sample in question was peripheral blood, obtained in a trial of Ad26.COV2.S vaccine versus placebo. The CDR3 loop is CASSQRAGASTDTQYF. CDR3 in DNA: TGCGCCAGCAGCCAAAGAGCGGGGGCTAGCACAGATACGCAGTATTTT.